This TCR beta chain was sequenced in a study of blood T cell repertoires in COVID-19. Sequencing used immunoSEQ multiplex PCR; TCRdb keeps in-frame clones, though not all of them. The sample has around 200,000 clones; 80% are singletons. The ends were cut back, 1 base at V and 7 bases at J, with 18 bases in the middle. Germline V gene data show CDR1 as SGHAT and CDR2 as FQNNGV. The CDR3 has 16 residues. The chain uses TRBV11-2 and TRBJ2-3, with a possible D match to TRBD1 (6 bases). This TCR was recovered from a woman between 40 and 55 years old with acute COVID-19. The sequenced sample was PBMCs or T cells enriched from blood (not recorded which). The CDR3 DNA sequence: TGTGCCAGCAGCTTAGGGGGCCAGGGGAATTGGAATACGCAGTATTTT. Its translation is CASSLGGQGNWNTQYF.